This TCR beta chain comes out of a study of T-cell reconstitution after alpha-beta-depleted transplantation in children. This sample's TCRbeta library carried unique molecular identifier barcodes. In TCRdb, the PCR reads were re-called with MiXCR into one record per CDR3 protein. The profile shows over 400,000 distinct CDR3 sequences, about 12% of them singletons. Between the trimmed V and J ends, which lost 5 bases and 3 bases, there was a span of 19 bases. This CDR3 spans 16 amino acids. Germline V gene sequence: CDR1 MNHEY, CDR2 SMNVEV (reference sequence). The receptor was isolated from a human donor who donated a stem cell graft to a child with combined immunodeficiency. This chain joins TRBV27 and TRBJ1-2, with D possibly TRBD1 on 6 matching bases. This specimen consisted of PBMCs from the stem cell graft donor, obtained from the stem cell graft. CDR3 protein: CASSLQASKGDYGYTF. The CDR3 DNA reads TGTGCCAGCAGTCTCCAAGCCTCAAAGGGGGACTATGGCTACACCTTC.